The T cell receptor (beta chain) under discussion was sequenced for a study of CD8 T cells in ankylosing spondylitis. Study-wide points: Disease-linked clones reportedly concentrated significantly in matched ankylosing spondylitis synovial fluid. Seemingly distinctive of ankylosing spondylitis blood was a TCR beta motif formed by eight highly homologous variants.

CDR3 size: 14 residues. Trimming pared 2 bases from V and 2 bases from J, leaving 7 bases between. Per germline, CDR1 MDHEN and CDR2 SYDVKM. This clonotype appeared a few times. Its specificity is unknown. TCRdb used MiXCR to reprocess the 5' RACE reads, holding one entry per CDR3 protein. Of around 390,000 distinct CDR3 sequences in the sample, approximately 20% are singletons; the top ten hold about 17%. The TCR sequence derives from a male donor with ankylosing spondylitis. The sequencing input was blood, either unsorted or a sorted T cell fraction (not recorded which). This chain uses TRBV28 with TRBJ2-1, with D uncertain. CDR3 sequence (DNA): TGTGCCAGCAGTTTAGCGGCACCCTACAATGAGCAGTTCTTC. Its protein product is CASSLAAPYNEQFF.